Shown below are 4 T cell receptor beta chains from a single sample sequenced in a study of CD8+ T cells in alopecia areata. RNA extraction and reverse transcription yielded cDNA as sequencing template. Method: immunoSEQ multiplex PCR; TCRdb's copy keeps in-frame clones and lacks some. The sample consists of 110,000 or so clones, 55% to 75% of them appearing once. Sequencing was performed on CD8+ T cells sorted from blood. All receptors derive from a human donor in good health.

This clone appeared a few times. The chain links TRBV2 to TRBJ2-5; D ambiguous. The germline gives CDR1 SNHLY, CDR2 FYNNEI. The V end lost 0 bases, the J end lost 3 bases, and 8 bases lay between the germline ends. The length of the CDR3 is 14 residues. CDR3 sequence: CASSEAGIEETQYF. In nucleotides, the CDR3 is TGTGCCAGCAGTGAAGCTGGAATCGAAGAGACCCAGTACTTC.

V and J are TRBV4-2 and TRBJ2-1; 8 positions match TRBD1. The CDR3 totals 16 residues. Trimming cost V 0 bases and J 8 bases; bases outside gene matches: 9. Germline V gives CDR1 LGHNA, CDR2 YNFKEQ. CDR3 region: CASSQEGTGGGHEQFF. In DNA, the CDR3 is TGTGCCAGCAGCCAAGAAGGGACAGGTGGGGGCCATGAGCAGTTCTTC.

The genes are TRBV7-6 and TRBJ2-7, with a tentative D call TRBD1 (6 bases). There are 17 residues in the CDR3. Trimming removed 2 bases from V and 3 bases from J, with 20 bases in between. The germline CDR1 and CDR2 sequences are SGHVS and FNYEAQ. The CDR3 nucleotides are TGTGCCAGCAGCTTATTCCTCCGGGACACGGGTTTCTACGAGCAGTACTTC. The encoded protein is CASSLFLRDTGFYEQYF.

The rearrangement joins TRBV5-1 to TRBJ1-1; TRBD1 aligns across 8 bases. V was clipped by 6 bases and J by 6 bases; unmatched bases: 7. There are 13 residues in the CDR3. The germline CDR1 and CDR2 sequences are SGHRS and YFSETQ. This CDR3 reads CASTPGGYAEAFF. The CDR3 DNA is TGCGCCAGCACCCCAGGGGGCTACGCTGAAGCTTTCTTT.